The 4 T cell receptor beta chains listed next were all sequenced from one sample in a study of control samples from healthy donors and cancer patients. Profiled with immunoSEQ multiplex PCR; TCRdb holds only in-frame clones, not every one. Of approximately 79,000 clones listed, 89% are singletons. The material sequenced was blood. These TCRs come from a man over 45 in good health.

The chain recombines TRBV27 with TRBJ1-1, with D possibly being TRBD1 (5 bases). CDR3 length equals 14 residues. The V end was cut by 3 bases, the J end by 6 bases, with 14 bases between. In germline, CDR1 is MNHEY, CDR2 SMNVEV (reference sequence). CDR3 sequence: CASSLGRGRAEAFF. The CDR3 nucleotides are TGTGCCAGCAGTTTGGGACGGGGAAGGGCTGAAGCTTTCTTT.

The chain combines TRBV27 with TRBJ2-5, with D uncertain. Germline CDR1 reads MNHEY; CDR2 reads SMNVEV (reference sequence). There are 14 residues in the CDR3. Deletions cut 2 bases from V and 5 bases from J, with 12 bases between. CDR3 protein: CASSLGSGRETQYF. CDR3 in DNA: TGTGCCAGCAGTTTAGGGTCCGGCCGGGAGACCCAGTACTTC.

The chain carries TRBV9 and TRBJ2-3; 9 bases fit TRBD2. The CDR3 length is 16 residues. J gave up 1 base and V 0 bases, and 3 bases lay outside the gene matches. Germline values: CDR1 SGDLS, CDR2 YYNGEE. The CDR3 protein is CASSVGGGDGTDTQYF. The CDR3 bases are TGTGCCAGCAGCGTAGGCGGGGGGGACGGCACAGATACGCAGTATTTT. Full variable domain (rest looked up from reference TRBV9 and TRBJ2-3): DSGVTQTPKHLITATGQRVTLRCSPRSGDLSVYWYQQSLDQGLQFLIQYYNGEERAKGNILERFSAQQFPDLHSELNLSSLELGDSALYFCASSVGGGDGTDTQYFGPGTRLTVL.

The chain employs TRBV6-6 and TRBJ1-2, with TRBD1 matching 12 bases. The germline V gene encodes CDR1 MNHNY and CDR2 SVGAGI (reference sequence). This CDR3 is 16 amino acids long. The V segment lost 4 bases and the J segment 3 bases; nucleotides outside the gene matches: 6. The CDR3 spells CASSSGTGGFYYGYTF. The CDR3 DNA sequence: TGTGCCAGCAGTTCCGGGACAGGGGGCTTTTACTATGGCTACACCTTC.